These 32 T cell receptor beta chains originate from one sample sequenced in a study of blood T cell repertoires in COVID-19. Profiling relied on immunoSEQ multiplex PCR, and the TCRdb table lists in-frame clones only, not all of them. The table has around 140,000 clones, 70% to 85% seen once. The specimen was peripheral blood. The receptors were gathered from a woman older than 75 with acute or convalescent COVID-19.

The chain is built from TRBV7-9 and TRBJ2-3, with unresolved D. From germline, CDR1 is SEHNR and CDR2 FQNEAQ (reference sequence). Trimming took 1 base from V and 1 from J, leaving 12 bases between them. This CDR3 comprises 16 residues. Here the CDR3 DNA reads TGTGCCAGCAGCTTAGTTCAGTCAGTCCGCACAGATACGCAGTATTTT. Amino acids: CASSLVQSVRTDTQYF.

The CDR3 DNA is TGTGCCAGCAGCTTACCCCCAAATAACTATGGCTACACCTTC. It encodes CASSLPPNNYGYTF. The rearrangement uses TRBV11-2 and TRBJ1-2; no reliable D call. V was shortened by 2 bases and J by 1 base, with 8 bases between the two germline ends. CDR1 and CDR2 (germline): SGHAT, FQNNGV. The CDR3 totals 14 residues.

V and J are TRBV19 and TRBJ1-2; the D is unclear. V was pared by 5 bases and J by 13 bases, with 20 bases between. The CDR3 covers 13 residues. Germline lookup yields CDR1 LNHDA and CDR2 SQIVND (reference sequence). Here the CDR3 DNA reads TGTGCCAGTAGTGAGGGCAGGCTGGCATCCGGCACCTTC. Residues: CASSEGRLASGTF.

The chain is built from TRBV6-5 and TRBJ1-2; 9 bases fit TRBD1. Germline V gene data show CDR1 as MNHEY and CDR2 as SVGAGI. V lost 7 bases and J lost 2; bases outside the gene matches: 8. CDR3 size: 15 residues. CDR3 DNA: TGTGCCAGCATCCCGGACAGGGGTCGGAACTATGGCTACACCTTC. It is translated as CASIPDRGRNYGYTF.

CDR3 region: CASSLRGFEQYF. In DNA, the CDR3 is TGTGCCAGCAGTTTAAGGGGATTCGAGCAGTACTTC. The chain is built from TRBV12-3 or TRBV12-4 and TRBJ2-7; D possibly corresponds to TRBD1 (5 bases). Trimming stripped 2 bases from V and 6 bases from J, with 8 bases between. This CDR3 comprises 12 residues.

The chain joins TRBV4-3 to TRBJ1-4; 9 nucleotides agree with TRBD1. V shed 0 bases and J 7 bases; nucleotides not matched to a gene: 9. CDR3 size: 17 residues. From germline, CDR1 is LGHNA and CDR2 YSLEER. CDR3 sequence reads: CASSQDGTGSQVEKLFF. CDR3 coding DNA: TGCGCCAGCAGCCAAGACGGGACAGGGTCTCAGGTTGAAAAACTGTTTTTT.

The V call is TRBV25-1, the J call TRBJ2-3; 8 bases are a match to TRBD1. There are 16 residues in the CDR3. Trimming at V came to 6 bases and at J to 5 bases, leaving 13 bases not matched to a gene. Germline V gene sequence: CDR1 MGHDK, CDR2 SYGVNS. The CDR3 sequence is CASSLRGPSEIDTQYF. DNA for the CDR3: TGTGCCAGCAGCCTCAGGGGGCCCTCAGAAATAGATACGCAGTATTTT.

The CDR3 region has the DNA TGTGCCAGCAGCGACACTAGTTTAGGAGAGACCCAGTACTTC. Translating gives CASSDTSLGETQYF. The rearrangement joins TRBV11-2 to TRBJ2-5, with TRBD2 as a possible D gene (5 bases). Trimming removed 5 bases from V and 4 bases from J, with 14 bases in between. This CDR3 is built from 14 residues. Looked up from germline, CDR1 is SGHAT and CDR2 is FQNNGV.

This rearrangement joins TRBV9 to TRBJ2-1; weak D call: TRBD2 (6 bases). The germline gives CDR1 SGDLS, CDR2 YYNGEE. Trimming shortened V by 3 bases and J by 8 bases, and 21 bases separated the two germline ends. The CDR3 is 16 residues long. CDR3 sequence (DNA): TGTGCCAGCAGCGCGTCCCCCGAGGAGGGTATTTATGAGCAGTTCTTC. Its protein is CASSASPEEGIYEQFF.

The CDR3 coding sequence is TGTGCCAGCAGCCTCCGACTTTCTCTGAACACTGAAGCTTTCTTT. Translated, it gives CASSLRLSLNTEAFF. This chain joins TRBV7-2 and TRBJ1-1, with D unresolved. The germline CDR1 and CDR2 sequences are SGHTA and FQGNSA. The CDR3 has 15 amino acids. Trimming pared 5 bases from V and 0 bases from J, leaving 13 bases between.

The chain couples TRBV7-9 to TRBJ2-2, with 11 bases that match TRBD2. The germline gives CDR1 SEHNR, CDR2 FQNEAQ (reference sequence). With V trimmed by 5 bases and J by 5 bases, 4 bases remained unmatched. This CDR3 has 15 amino acids. The CDR3 DNA reads as TGTGCCAGCAGCCCCTGGACTAGCGGGACCGGGGAGCTGTTTTTT. Translating gives CASSPWTSGTGELFF.

V usage is TRBV12-5 and J usage is TRBJ2-1; 13 positions agree with TRBD2. V shed 3 bases, J shed 0 bases, and the junction held 14 bases outside the gene matches. Germline V gives CDR1 LGHNT, CDR2 FRNRAP. The CDR3 is 21 amino acids. The CDR3 region is CASGLNQGLAGATSSYNEQFF. In nucleotides, the CDR3 is TGTGCTAGTGGTTTAAACCAAGGACTAGCGGGGGCCACGAGCTCCTACAATGAGCAGTTCTTC.

This clone was picked up one time. This chain connects TRBV5-5 to TRBJ1-3; TRBD1 is a possible D gene (6 bases). The CDR3 covers 15 residues. Trimming shortened V by 3 bases and J by 0 bases, and 10 bases separated the two germline ends. Germline CDR1 SGHKS, CDR2 YYEKEE (reference sequence). CDR3 sequence: CASSYTGSSGNTIYF. CDR3 DNA: TGTGCCAGCAGCTATACAGGGAGCTCTGGAAACACCATATATTTT.

This sequence joins TRBV7-2 and TRBJ1-6; D call uncertain. V was trimmed by 1 base and J by 7 bases, leaving 11 bases between them. The germline gives CDR1 SGHTA, CDR2 FQGNSA. The CDR3 contains 15 residues. CDR3 bases: TGTGCCAGCAGCTTAGGTGGCGGAAAGAATTCACCCCTCCACTTT. Amino acid sequence: CASSLGGGKNSPLHF.

The V and J genes are TRBV5-6 and TRBJ1-4, with 8 bases lining up with TRBD1. The CDR3 has 14 amino acids. The V and J ends lost 0 bases and 7 bases, in that order; junction bases with no gene match: 2. Germline-derived CDR1 and CDR2 are SGHDT and YYEEEE. CDR3 sequence reads: CASSLGTGLEKLFF. CDR3 in DNA: TGTGCCAGCAGCTTGGGGACAGGGCTTGAAAAACTGTTTTTT.

The chain joins TRBV15 to TRBJ2-4; 8 nucleotides align to TRBD1. Germline lookup yields CDR1 LNHNV and CDR2 YYDKDF (reference sequence). The CDR3 consists of 14 residues. V lost 8 bases, J lost 7 bases, and 10 bases stayed unmatched. In DNA, the CDR3 is TGTGCCACCTCACTGGACAGGGCCAGGAACATTCAGTACTTC. Residues: CATSLDRARNIQYF.

The chain carries TRBV14 and TRBJ1-6; 7 nucleotides agree with TRBD1. With 3 bases clipped from V and 10 bases from J, the junction kept 6 bases outside the gene matches. The CDR3 spans 14 residues. Per germline, CDR1 SGHDN and CDR2 FVKESK. In DNA form, the CDR3 reads TGTGCCAGCAGCCAGCGACAGGGTACCTCACCCCTCCACTTT. Its protein is CASSQRQGTSPLHF.

This clone was found once. The genes are TRBV6-6 and TRBJ1-6; tentative D call: TRBD1 (5 bases). The CDR3 runs 15 residues. Germline CDR1 MNHNY, CDR2 SVGAGI (reference sequence). V was pared by 6 bases and J by 6 bases, with 15 bases between. CDR3 DNA: TGTGCCAGCAGATCTCAGGGAAGCAGTAATTCACCCCTCCACTTT. Amino acid sequence: CASRSQGSSNSPLHF.

This clone was observed a handful of times. The chain employs TRBV23-1 and TRBJ1-1, with D maybe TRBD1 (5 bases). TRBV23-1 carries the ORF label, with uncertain function. Trimming stripped 3 bases from V and 0 bases from J, with 11 bases between. The CDR3 length is 15 residues. This chain's CDR3 is CASSHQTDMNTEAFF. CDR3 nucleotides: TGCGCCAGCAGTCATCAGACAGACATGAACACTGAAGCTTTCTTT.

The V and J genes are TRBV6-2 or TRBV6-3 and TRBJ2-7; TRBD1 matches 10 bases. J lost 7 bases, V lost 3 bases, and 15 bases had no gene match. Germline lookup yields CDR1 MNHEY and CDR2 SVGEGT. This CDR3 contains 17 residues. This chain's CDR3 is CASSYMGPGQGPGEQYF. Here the CDR3 DNA reads TGTGCCAGCAGTTATATGGGACCGGGACAGGGGCCCGGAGAGCAGTACTTC.

The V and J genes are TRBV5-6 and TRBJ1-3; D perhaps matches TRBD1 (5 bases). The germline gives CDR1 SGHDT, CDR2 YYEEEE. Trimming shortened V by 4 bases and J by 4 bases, and 15 bases separated the two germline ends. The CDR3 runs 15 residues. The CDR3 region has the DNA TGTGCCAGCAGCCCCCGCGGACAATCGGGAAACACCATATATTTT. This gives the protein CASSPRGQSGNTIYF.

The chain carries TRBV9 and TRBJ2-2, with D possibly TRBD2 on 5 matching bases. This CDR3 is built from 15 residues. Germline lookup yields CDR1 SGDLS and CDR2 YYNGEE. Trimming removed 0 bases from V and 6 bases from J, with 12 bases in between. The CDR3 protein is CASSVVGSAPGELFF. CDR3 nucleotides: TGTGCCAGCAGCGTAGTGGGTAGCGCACCCGGGGAGCTGTTTTTT.

The chain has TRBV11-2 and TRBJ1-4; TRBD1 aligns across 8 bases. CDR3 length: 16 amino acids. The germline CDR1 and CDR2 sequences are SGHAT and FQNNGV. Trimming removed 1 base from V and 8 bases from J; junction bases left unmatched: 9. CDR3 sequence: CASSLGGQGAREKLFF. The CDR3, as DNA: TGTGCCAGCAGCTTAGGAGGGCAGGGGGCGCGAGAAAAACTGTTTTTT.

The chain carries TRBV20-1 and TRBJ2-3, with no clear D. V gave up 5 bases and J gave up 5 bases, with 8 bases separating them. Germline CDR1 is DFQATT and CDR2 is SNEGSKA (reference sequence). The CDR3 totals 11 residues. CDR3 DNA sequence: TGCAGTGCTGCTCCGGGAGATACGCAGTATTTT. It yields the protein CSAAPGDTQYF.

This sequence joins TRBV5-1 and TRBJ2-1; 7 bases fit TRBD1. CDR1 is SGHRS and CDR2 is YFSETQ in the germline V gene. This CDR3 spans 15 amino acids. The V gene end was trimmed by 0 bases and the J gene end by 3 bases; junction bases not matched to a gene: 3. The CDR3 coding sequence is TGCGCCAGCAGCTTGGGCCAGGGGGTCTACAATGAGCAGTTCTTC. As protein: CASSLGQGVYNEQFF.

The chain has TRBV24-1 and TRBJ1-5, with TRBD1 identical over 7 bases. The CDR3 contains 16 residues. V was clipped by 2 bases and J by 4 bases; unmatched bases: 7. The germline gives CDR1 KGHDR, CDR2 SFDVKD. The CDR3 nucleotides read TGTGCCACCAGTGATTCCGGGACAGCAGATAATCAGCCCCAGCATTTT. Translating gives CATSDSGTADNQPQHF.

V gene TRBV11-2 combines with J gene TRBJ2-7, with D possibly matching TRBD2 (6 bases). The CDR3 has 12 amino acids. CDR1 and CDR2 from the germline V gene are SGHAT and FQNNGV. V lost 7 bases, J lost 5 bases, and 12 bases lay in between. CDR3 bases: TGTGCCAGCACCCTGGGGGGTAACGAGCAGTACTTC. It codes for CASTLGGNEQYF. Looking up the rest from reference TRBV11-2 and TRBJ2-7 gives the full variable domain: EAGVAQSPRYKIIEKRQSVAFWCNPISGHATLYWYQQILGQGPKLLIQFQNNGVVDDSQLPKDRFSAERLKGVDSTLKIQPAKLEDSAVYLCASTLGGNEQYFGPGTRLTVT.

The rearrangement joins TRBV19 to TRBJ2-7, with 8 bases identical to TRBD2. The V gene end was trimmed by 5 bases and the J gene end by 3 bases; junction bases not matched to a gene: 3. Germline V CDR1 and CDR2: LNHDA, SQIVND (reference sequence). This CDR3 spans 13 amino acids. CDR3 sequence reads: CASSPAGGYEQYF. CDR3 bases: TGTGCCAGTAGTCCCGCGGGGGGCTACGAGCAGTACTTC.

CDR3 loop: CASSYLPGSNQPQHF. DNA for the CDR3: TGTGCCAGCAGTTACCTTCCGGGTAGCAATCAGCCCCAGCATTTT. This chain links TRBV6-5 with TRBJ1-5; D gene uncertain. Germline loops: CDR1 MNHEY, CDR2 SVGAGI. The CDR3 runs 15 residues. V lost 2 bases to trimming and J lost 0 bases, with 8 bases between them.

A single count supports this clone. The chain has TRBV3-1 (or the pseudogene TRBV3-2) and TRBJ2-2, with 7 bases matching TRBD1. The V gene end was trimmed by 6 bases and the J gene end by 8 bases; junction bases not matched to a gene: 12. From germline, CDR1 is LGHDT and CDR2 YNNKEL (reference sequence). The length of the CDR3 is 15 residues. CDR3 DNA: TGTGCCAGCAGTCCACCTGACAGGGAAACTGGGGAGCTGTTTTTT. As protein: CASSPPDRETGELFF.

The genes are TRBV12-3 or TRBV12-4 and TRBJ1-1; no reliable D call. The CDR3 has 13 residues. Trimming removed 3 bases from V and 4 bases from J, with 9 bases in between. The CDR3 spells CASSFLDSTEAFF. CDR3 DNA: TGTGCCAGCAGTTTCCTCGATAGCACTGAAGCTTTCTTT.

This clone has more than one count but fewer than ten. The rearrangement uses TRBV29-1 and TRBJ2-5; the D is unclear. Trimming took off 1 base at V and 1 base at J, with 7 bases between the two ends. Germline V gene sequence: CDR1 SQVTM, CDR2 ANQGSEA. This CDR3 has 13 residues. The CDR3 coding sequence is TGCAGCGTTGAAGGCGCAGGCCAAGAGACCCAGTACTTC. Protein: CSVEGAGQETQYF.